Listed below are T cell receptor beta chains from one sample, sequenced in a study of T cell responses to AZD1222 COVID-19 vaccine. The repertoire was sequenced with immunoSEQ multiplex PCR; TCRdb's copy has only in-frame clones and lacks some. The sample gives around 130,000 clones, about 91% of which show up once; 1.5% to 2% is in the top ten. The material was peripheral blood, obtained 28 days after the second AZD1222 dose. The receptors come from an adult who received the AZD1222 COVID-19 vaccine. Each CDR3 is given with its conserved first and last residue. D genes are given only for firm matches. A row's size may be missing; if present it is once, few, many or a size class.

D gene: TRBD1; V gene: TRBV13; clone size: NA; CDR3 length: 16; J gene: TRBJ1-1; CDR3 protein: CASSSRTQQGRPEAFF; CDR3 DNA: TGTGCCAGCAGCTCTAGGACACAACAGGGGAGGCCTGAAGCTTTCTTT
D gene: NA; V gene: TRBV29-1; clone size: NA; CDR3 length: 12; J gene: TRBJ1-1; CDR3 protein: CSVEPPSAEAFF; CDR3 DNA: TGCAGCGTAGAGCCCCCCAGCGCTGAAGCTTTCTTT
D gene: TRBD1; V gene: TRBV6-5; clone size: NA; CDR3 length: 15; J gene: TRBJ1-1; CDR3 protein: CASSHTRGVNTEAFF; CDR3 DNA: TGTGCCAGCAGTCACACCAGGGGGGTTAACACTGAAGCTTTCTTT
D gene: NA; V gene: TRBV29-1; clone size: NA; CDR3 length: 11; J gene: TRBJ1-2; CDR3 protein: CSVVGDYGYTF; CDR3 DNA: TGCAGCGTTGTCGGGGATTATGGCTACACCTTC
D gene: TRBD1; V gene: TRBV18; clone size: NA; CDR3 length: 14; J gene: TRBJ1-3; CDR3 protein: CASSPDGQGHTIYF; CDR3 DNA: TGTGCCAGCTCACCAGATGGACAGGGACACACCATATATTTT
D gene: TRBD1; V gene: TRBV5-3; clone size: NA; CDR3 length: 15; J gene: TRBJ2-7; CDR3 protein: CARSCTRGLGYEQYF; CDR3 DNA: TGTGCCAGAAGCTGCACCAGGGGGCTGGGATACGAGCAGTACTTC
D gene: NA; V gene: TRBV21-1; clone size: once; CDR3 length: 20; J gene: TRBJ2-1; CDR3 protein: CASSKGGTILTPRPVREQFF; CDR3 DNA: TGTGCCAGCAGCAAAGGGGGGACTATTCTGACCCCCCGACCCGTGAGGGAGCAGTTCTTC
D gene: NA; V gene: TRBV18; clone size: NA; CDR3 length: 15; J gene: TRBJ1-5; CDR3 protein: CASSAGTLSAQPQHF; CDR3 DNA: TGTGCCAGCTCGGCCGGGACCCTATCGGCTCAGCCCCAGCATTTT
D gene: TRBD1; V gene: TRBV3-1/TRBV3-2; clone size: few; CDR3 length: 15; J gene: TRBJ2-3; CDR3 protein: CASSQGFTGGGTQYF; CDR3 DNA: TGTGCCAGCAGCCAGGGTTTCACAGGGGGTGGTACGCAGTATTTT
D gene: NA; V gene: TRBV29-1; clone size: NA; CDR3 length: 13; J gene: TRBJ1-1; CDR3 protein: CSVGEGLRTEAFF; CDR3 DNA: TGCAGCGTTGGAGAGGGGTTGAGAACTGAAGCTTTCTTT
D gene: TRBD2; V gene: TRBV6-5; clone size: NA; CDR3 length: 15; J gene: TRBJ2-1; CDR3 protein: CASGILAGGYNEQFF; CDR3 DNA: TGTGCCAGCGGGATATTAGCGGGCGGATACAATGAGCAGTTCTTC
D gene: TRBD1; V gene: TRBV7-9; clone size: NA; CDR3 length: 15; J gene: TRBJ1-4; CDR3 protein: CASSPKQGAWEKLFF; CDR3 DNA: TGTGCCAGCAGCCCCAAACAGGGGGCTTGGGAAAAACTGTTTTTT
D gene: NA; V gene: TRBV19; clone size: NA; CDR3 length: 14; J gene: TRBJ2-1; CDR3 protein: CASSSGTGINEQFF; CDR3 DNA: TGTGCCAGTAGTTCCGGCACAGGGATTAATGAGCAGTTCTTC
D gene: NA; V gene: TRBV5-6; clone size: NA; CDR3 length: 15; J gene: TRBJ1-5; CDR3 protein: CASSTQTGSNQPQHF; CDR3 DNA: TGTGCCAGCAGTACACAGACGGGTAGCAATCAGCCCCAGCATTTT
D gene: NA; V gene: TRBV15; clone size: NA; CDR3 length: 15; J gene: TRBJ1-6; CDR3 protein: CATSRSFEGRSPLHF; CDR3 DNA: TGTGCCACCAGCCGGAGTTTTGAAGGGAGGTCACCCCTCCACTTT
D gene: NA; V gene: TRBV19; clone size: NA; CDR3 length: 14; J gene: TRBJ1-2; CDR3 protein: CASSIDRGGRSYTF; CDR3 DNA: TGTGCCAGTAGTATAGATCGGGGGGGGCGTAGCTACACCTTC
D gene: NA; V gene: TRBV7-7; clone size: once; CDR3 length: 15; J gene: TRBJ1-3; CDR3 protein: CASSPGGSTGNTIYF; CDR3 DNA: TGTGCTAGCAGCCCCGGCGGGAGTACTGGAAACACCATATATTTT
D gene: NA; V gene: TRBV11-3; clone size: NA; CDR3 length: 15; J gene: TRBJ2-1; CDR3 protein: CASSLALGGYNEQFF; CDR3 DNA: TGTGCCAGCAGCTTAGCGTTAGGGGGCTACAATGAGCAGTTCTTC